This T cell receptor beta chain was retrieved from a study of cytomegalovirus exposure and HLA in healthy donors. Clones were sequenced by immunoSEQ multiplex PCR, and TCRdb holds only the in-frame ones, with some missing. The sample holds 250,000 or so clones; roughly 90% are singletons and the top ten take more than 10%. The CDR3 extends over 14 amino acids. CDR1 is LNHDA, CDR2 SQIVND, per germline (reference sequence). Losses at the gene ends were 6 bases for V and 8 bases for J; bases not matched to a gene: 10. This clone appeared a few times. Its antigen is currently unknown. The study, taken as a whole, reports: According to the study, 160 or so TCR beta chains were cytomegalovirus-associated.

The genes are TRBV19 and TRBJ2-1, with 7 bases aligning to TRBD2. This TCR derives from a man between 18 and 35 years old in good health and CMV-seropositive. Sequenced input: PBMCs. CDR3 bases: TGTGCCAGTAGAGTGACCGGGACTACACATGAGCAGTTCTTC. Protein: CASRVTGTTHEQFF.